This is a list of T cell receptor beta chains from one sample in a study of Tregs in tolerant kidney transplant recipients. Sequencing was performed with immunoSEQ multiplex PCR; in TCRdb, only in-frame clones are kept and a portion is missing. Of 90,000 to 150,000 clones in the sample, approximately 90% are singletons; the top ten hold approximately 0.59%. Sequencing input: CD4+ T cells from blood. The receptors stem from a human donor in good health. CDR3s include the opening cysteine and the closing phenylalanine or tryptophan. The D gene is left open where the match is weak. Clone size is given for some rows only: seen once, a few or many times, or a class if the clone is expanded.

TRBV6-1	.	TRBJ2-2	.	CASCGRFVTGELFF	TGTGCCAGTTGCGGGCGGTTTGTCACCGGGGAGCTGTTTTTT
TRBV29-1	once	TRBJ2-7	TRBD1	CSVARQGPYEQYF	TGCAGCGTTGCGCGACAGGGGCCGTACGAGCAGTACTTC
TRBV2	.	TRBJ1-5	TRBD1	CASSGDSLSNQPQHF	TGTGCCAGCAGCGGGGACAGCCTTAGCAATCAGCCCCAGCATTTT
TRBV19	.	TRBJ1-2	TRBD1	CASKTGGLTKGYTF	TGTGCCAGTAAGACAGGGGGGTTGACGAAAGGCTACACCTTC
TRBV19	.	TRBJ1-6	.	CASRTDGRENSPLHF	TGTGCCAGTAGAACGGACGGCAGGGAGAATTCACCCCTCCACTTT
TRBV19	.	TRBJ2-5	.	CASSISGGKETQYF	TGTGCCAGTAGTATCTCTGGGGGCAAAGAGACCCAGTACTTC
TRBV19	.	TRBJ1-5	TRBD1	CASSTGNILDRGRYQPQHF	TGTGCCAGTAGTACCGGGAATATCTTGGACAGGGGGAGGTATCAGCCCCAGCATTTT
TRBV18	.	TRBJ2-7	.	CASSRQGFDEQYF	TGTGCCAGCTCACGGCAGGGATTTGACGAGCAGTACTTC
TRBV7-2	.	TRBJ2-3	.	CASRMPFGRQGTQYF	TGTGCCAGCAGAATGCCGTTTGGCCGTCAGGGTACGCAGTATTTT
TRBV7-2	.	TRBJ1-5	.	CASSNRQGPQHF	TGTGCCAGCAGTAATAGGCAGGGGCCCCAGCATTTT
TRBV7-3	.	TRBJ2-3	.	CASTSLPGTGTDTQYF	TGTGCCAGCACCTCTTTACCGGGTACGGGCACAGATACGCAGTATTTT
TRBV19	.	TRBJ2-2	.	CASSIWGRTNTGELFF	TGTGCCAGTAGTATATGGGGGCGAACGAACACCGGGGAGCTGTTTTTT
TRBV5-1	.	TRBJ1-1	TRBD1	CASSPGQTYTEAFF	TGCGCCAGCAGCCCGGGACAGACCTACACTGAAGCTTTCTTT
TRBV5-8	.	TRBJ2-1	.	CASNYPPSSVFF	TGTGCCAGCAACTACCCCCCCTCATCCGTCTTCTTC
TRBV11-1	few	TRBJ1-1	.	CASSLNQAVTEAFF	TGTGCCAGCAGCTTAAACCAAGCGGTTACTGAAGCTTTCTTT
TRBV7-8	.	TRBJ2-3	TRBD2	CASSLRTSGIPDTQYF	TGTGCCAGCAGCTTGAGAACTAGCGGGATCCCAGATACGCAGTATTTT
TRBV5-1	few	TRBJ2-2	.	CASSGALNGELFF	TGCGCCAGCAGCGGTGCCTTGAACGGGGAGCTGTTTTTT
TRBV11-2	.	TRBJ2-7	.	CASSLGSSSYEQYF	TGTGCCAGCAGCTTAGGATCTAGCTCCTACGAGCAGTACTTC
TRBV7-3	.	TRBJ1-6	.	CASSSRGGNSPLHF	TGTGCCAGCAGCTCAAGGGGTGGCAATTCACCCCTCCACTTT
TRBV2	once	TRBJ2-3	TRBD2	CASRGGLAGGTDTQYF	TGTGCCAGCCGAGGAGGACTAGCGGGGGGCACAGATACGCAGTATTTT
TRBV6-5	.	TRBJ2-5	TRBD1	CASSYTGGIGGETQYF	TGTGCCAGCAGTTATACAGGGGGCATTGGGGGAGAGACCCAGTACTTC
TRBV18	.	TRBJ2-1	.	CASSPPGYDYNEQFF	TGTGCCAGCTCACCACCGGGATACGACTACAATGAGCAGTTCTTC
TRBV7-2	.	TRBJ2-3	.	CASSLGPGADTQYF	TGTGCCAGCAGCTTAGGTCCGGGAGCCGATACGCAGTATTTT
TRBV4-1	once	TRBJ2-3	.	CASSQDPPLDTQYF	TGCGCCAGCAGCCAAGATCCCCCCCTGGATACGCAGTATTTT
TRBV21-1	.	TRBJ2-1	.	CASSPRREHNEQFF	TGTGCCAGCAGCCCCCGTCGGGAGCACAATGAGCAGTTCTTC
TRBV7-6	.	TRBJ2-3	TRBD2	CASSLSAGGRDTQYF	TGTGCCAGCAGCTTATCAGCGGGGGGGCGAGATACGCAGTATTTT
TRBV5-8	.	TRBJ2-1	.	CASSNVNEQFF	TGTGCCAGCAGCAACGTAAATGAGCAGTTCTTC
TRBV5-8	.	TRBJ1-2	.	CASTRAAVGYGYTF	TGTGCCAGCACCCGCGCCGCGGTGGGGTATGGCTACACCTTC
TRBV9	.	TRBJ2-7	.	CASSVATTTSKYEQYF	TGTGCCAGCAGCGTAGCTACGACGACCTCCAAGTACGAGCAGTACTTC
TRBV5-1	.	TRBJ2-3	.	CASSLGEFTDTQYF	TGCGCCAGCAGCTTGGGCGAATTCACAGATACGCAGTATTTT
TRBV18	.	TRBJ2-7	TRBD2	CASSPIAGGPGEQYF	TGTGCCAGCTCACCAATAGCGGGGGGGCCGGGCGAGCAGTACTTC
TRBV6-5	.	TRBJ1-2	.	CASKWGPNYGYTF	TGTGCCAGCAAATGGGGCCCGAACTATGGCTACACCTTC
TRBV7-2	.	TRBJ1-1	TRBD1	CASSSRTGWSTEAFF	TGTGCCAGCAGCTCCCGGACAGGTTGGAGCACTGAAGCTTTCTTT
TRBV7-2	.	TRBJ2-7	.	CASSLGSRVYEQYF	TGTGCCAGCAGCTTAGGCAGCAGGGTCTACGAGCAGTACTTC